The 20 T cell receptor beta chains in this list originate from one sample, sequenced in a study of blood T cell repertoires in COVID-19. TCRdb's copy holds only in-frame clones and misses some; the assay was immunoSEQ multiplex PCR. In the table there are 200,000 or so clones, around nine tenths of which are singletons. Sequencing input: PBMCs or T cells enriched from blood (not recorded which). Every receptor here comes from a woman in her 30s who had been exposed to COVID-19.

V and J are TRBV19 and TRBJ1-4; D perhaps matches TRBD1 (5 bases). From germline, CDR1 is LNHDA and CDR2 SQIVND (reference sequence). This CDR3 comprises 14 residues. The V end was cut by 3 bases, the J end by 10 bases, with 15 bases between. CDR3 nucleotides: TGTGCCAGTAGTATTGGGCAGGGAAGGGGAAAACTGTTTTTT. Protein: CASSIGQGRGKLFF.

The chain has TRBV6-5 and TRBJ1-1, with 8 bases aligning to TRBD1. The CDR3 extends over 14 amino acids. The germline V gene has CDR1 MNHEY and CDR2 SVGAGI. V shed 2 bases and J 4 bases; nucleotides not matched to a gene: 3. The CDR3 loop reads CASSYGRGLTEAFF. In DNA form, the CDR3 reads TGTGCCAGCAGTTACGGCAGGGGGCTCACTGAAGCTTTCTTT.

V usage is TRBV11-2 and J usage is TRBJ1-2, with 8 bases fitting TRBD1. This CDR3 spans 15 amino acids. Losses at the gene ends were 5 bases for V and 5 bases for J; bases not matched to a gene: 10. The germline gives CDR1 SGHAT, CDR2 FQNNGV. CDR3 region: CASSSNRGKGYGYTF. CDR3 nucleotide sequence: TGTGCCAGCAGCAGCAACAGGGGGAAAGGGTATGGCTACACCTTC.

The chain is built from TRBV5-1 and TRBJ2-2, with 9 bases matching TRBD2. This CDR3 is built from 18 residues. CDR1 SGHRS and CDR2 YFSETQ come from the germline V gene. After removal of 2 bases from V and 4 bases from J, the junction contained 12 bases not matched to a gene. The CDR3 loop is CASSLIPGPSGTTGELFF. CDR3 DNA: TGCGCCAGCAGCTTAATCCCAGGGCCTAGCGGGACCACCGGGGAGCTGTTTTTT. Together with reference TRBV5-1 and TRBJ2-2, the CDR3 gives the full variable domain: KAGVTQTPRYLIKTRGQQVTLSCSPISGHRSVSWYQQTPGQGLQFLFEYFSETQRNKGNFPGRFSGRQFSNSRSEMNVSTLELGDSALYLCASSLIPGPSGTTGELFFGEGSRLTVL.

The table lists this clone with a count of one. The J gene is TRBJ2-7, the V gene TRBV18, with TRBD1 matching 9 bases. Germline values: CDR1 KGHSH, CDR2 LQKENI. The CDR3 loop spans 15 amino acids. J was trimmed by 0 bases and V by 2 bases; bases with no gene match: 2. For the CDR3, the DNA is TGTGCCAGCTCACCAAAGGACAGGGGCTCCTACGAGCAGTACTTC. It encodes CASSPKDRGSYEQYF.

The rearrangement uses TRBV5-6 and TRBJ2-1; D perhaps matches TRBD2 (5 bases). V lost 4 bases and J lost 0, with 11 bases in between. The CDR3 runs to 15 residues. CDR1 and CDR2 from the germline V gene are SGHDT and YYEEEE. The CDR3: CASSPDYNSYNEQFF. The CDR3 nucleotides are TGTGCCAGCAGCCCCGACTATAACTCCTACAATGAGCAGTTCTTC. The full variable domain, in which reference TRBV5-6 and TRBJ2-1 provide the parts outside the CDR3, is DAGVTQSPTHLIKTRGQQVTLRCSPKSGHDTVSWYQQALGQGPQFIFQYYEEEERQRGNFPDRFSGHQFPNYSSELNVNALLLGDSALYLCASSPDYNSYNEQFFGPGTRLTVL.

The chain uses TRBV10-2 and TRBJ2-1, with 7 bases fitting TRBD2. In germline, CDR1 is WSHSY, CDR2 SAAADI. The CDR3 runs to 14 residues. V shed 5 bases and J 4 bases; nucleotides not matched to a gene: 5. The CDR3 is CASSKPSGYNEQFF. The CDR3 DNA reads TGCGCCAGCAGTAAACCTAGCGGATACAATGAGCAGTTCTTC.

Here the CDR3 reads CASSEPGLAGLYNEQFF. CDR3 nucleotide sequence: TGCGCCAGCAGCGAACCGGGACTAGCGGGATTATACAATGAGCAGTTCTTC. The rearrangement joins TRBV5-1 to TRBJ2-1, with TRBD2 identical over 13 bases. Germline trimming cut 4 bases from V and 4 bases from J; bases unmatched to any gene: 8. From germline, CDR1 is SGHRS and CDR2 YFSETQ. This CDR3 has 17 amino acids.

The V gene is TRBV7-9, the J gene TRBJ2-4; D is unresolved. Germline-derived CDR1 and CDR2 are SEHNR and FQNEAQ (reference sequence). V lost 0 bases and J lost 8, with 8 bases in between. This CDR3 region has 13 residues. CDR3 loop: CASSLASADIQYF. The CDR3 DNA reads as TGTGCCAGCAGCTTAGCATCCGCGGACATTCAGTACTTC.

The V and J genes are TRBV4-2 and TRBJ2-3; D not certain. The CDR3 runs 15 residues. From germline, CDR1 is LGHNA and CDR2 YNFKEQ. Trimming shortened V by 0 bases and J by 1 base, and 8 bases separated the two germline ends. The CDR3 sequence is CASSQDLEGTDTQYF. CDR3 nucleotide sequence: TGTGCCAGCAGCCAAGATCTTGAGGGCACAGATACGCAGTATTTT.

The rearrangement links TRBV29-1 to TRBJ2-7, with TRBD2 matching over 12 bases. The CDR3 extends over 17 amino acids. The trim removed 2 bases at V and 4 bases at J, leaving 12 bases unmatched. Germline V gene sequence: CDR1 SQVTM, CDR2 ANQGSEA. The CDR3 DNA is TGCAGCGTTGAAAGCCCGACTAGCGGGAGCTCCGGGTACGAGCAGTACTTC. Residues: CSVESPTSGSSGYEQYF.

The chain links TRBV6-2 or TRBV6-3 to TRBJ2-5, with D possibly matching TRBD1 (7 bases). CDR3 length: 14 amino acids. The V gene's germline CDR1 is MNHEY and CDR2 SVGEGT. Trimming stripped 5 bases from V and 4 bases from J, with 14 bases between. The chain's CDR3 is CASSTNRGGETQYF. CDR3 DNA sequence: TGTGCCAGCAGTACCAACAGGGGAGGAGAGACCCAGTACTTC.

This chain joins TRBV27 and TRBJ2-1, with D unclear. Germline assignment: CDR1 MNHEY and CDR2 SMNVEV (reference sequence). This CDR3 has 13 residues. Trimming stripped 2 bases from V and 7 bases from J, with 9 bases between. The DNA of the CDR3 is TGTGCCAGCAGTTTAAACTATTTGAATGAGCAGTTCTTC. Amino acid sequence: CASSLNYLNEQFF.

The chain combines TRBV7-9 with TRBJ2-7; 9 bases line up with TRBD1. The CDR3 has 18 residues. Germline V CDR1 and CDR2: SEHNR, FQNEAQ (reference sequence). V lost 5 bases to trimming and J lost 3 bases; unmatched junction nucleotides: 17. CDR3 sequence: CASSRAVPGQGLHYEQYF. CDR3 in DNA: TGTGCCAGCAGCAGGGCAGTTCCGGGACAGGGACTTCACTACGAGCAGTACTTC.

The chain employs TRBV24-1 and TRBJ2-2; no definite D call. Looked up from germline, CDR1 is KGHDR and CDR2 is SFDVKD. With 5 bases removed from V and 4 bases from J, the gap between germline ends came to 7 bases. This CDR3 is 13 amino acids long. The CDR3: CATSGTITGELFF. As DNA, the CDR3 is TGTGCCACCAGTGGCACAATCACCGGGGAGCTGTTTTTT.

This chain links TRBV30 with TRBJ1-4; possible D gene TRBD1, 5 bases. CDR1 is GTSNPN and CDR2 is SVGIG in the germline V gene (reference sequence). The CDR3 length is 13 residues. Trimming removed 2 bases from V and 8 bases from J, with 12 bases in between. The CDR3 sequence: CAWSNKGNEKLFF. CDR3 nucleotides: TGTGCCTGGAGTAACAAGGGGAACGAAAAACTGTTTTTT.

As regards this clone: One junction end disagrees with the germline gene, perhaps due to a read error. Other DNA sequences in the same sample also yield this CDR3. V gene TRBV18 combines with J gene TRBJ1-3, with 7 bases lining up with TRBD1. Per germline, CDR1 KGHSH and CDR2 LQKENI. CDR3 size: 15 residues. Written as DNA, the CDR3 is TGTGCCAGCTCCCCACGGGACAGCTCTGGAAACACCATATATTTT. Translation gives CASSPRDSSGNTIYF.

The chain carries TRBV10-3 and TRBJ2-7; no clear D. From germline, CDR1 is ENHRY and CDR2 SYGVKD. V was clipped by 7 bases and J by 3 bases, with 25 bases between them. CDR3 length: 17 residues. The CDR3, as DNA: TGTGCCATCATGGGTATTGCTAGTCGTACTTCGGTCTACGAGCAGTACTTC. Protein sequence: CAIMGIASRTSVYEQYF.

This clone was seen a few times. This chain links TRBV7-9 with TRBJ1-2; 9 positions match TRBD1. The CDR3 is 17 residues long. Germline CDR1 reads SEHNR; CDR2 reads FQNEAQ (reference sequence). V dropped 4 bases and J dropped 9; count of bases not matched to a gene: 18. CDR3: CASSSSSWGQGFYSYTF. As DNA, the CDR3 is TGTGCCAGCAGCTCCTCTTCGTGGGGACAGGGATTTTATAGCTACACCTTC.

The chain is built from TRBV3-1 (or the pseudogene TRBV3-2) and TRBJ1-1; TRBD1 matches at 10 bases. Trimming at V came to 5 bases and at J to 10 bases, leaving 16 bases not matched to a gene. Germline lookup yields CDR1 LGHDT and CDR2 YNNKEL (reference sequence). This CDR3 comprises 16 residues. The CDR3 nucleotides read TGTGCCAGCAGCTTACAAAAACCGGGACAGGGGATCGCAGCTTTCTTT. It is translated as CASSLQKPGQGIAAFF.